Following are 12 T cell receptor beta chains from one sample sequenced in a study of T and B cells in COVID-19 patients. Multiplex PCR with BIOMED2 TRB-A/B primer pools amplified TRB rearrangements. Via MiXCR, TCRdb re-called the multiplex PCR reads, giving one row per CDR3 protein. The sample holds around 23,000 distinct CDR3 sequences, roughly 27% seen once. Blood genomic DNA input for TRB amplification was about 240-550 ng. The sample consisted of blood. These receptors came from a human donor who had recovered from COVID-19.

A remark on this clonotype: A much larger clone lies one base from this, so it may be a read error. V and J are TRBV6-1 and TRBJ2-1, with no clear D. V lost 5 bases and J lost 5, with 10 bases in between. From germline, CDR1 is MNHNS and CDR2 SASEGT. The CDR3 totals 13 residues. CDR3 in amino acids: CASSLSVNNEQFF. The CDR3 region has the DNA TGTGCCAGCAGTTTATCAGTTAACAATGAGCAGTTCTTC.

The chain combines TRBV7-9 with TRBJ2-7; TRBD2 is a possible D gene (6 bases). The CDR3 is 13 amino acids. The germline V and J ends were trimmed by 5 bases and 2 bases, with 10 bases remaining between them. Germline assignment: CDR1 SEHNR and CDR2 FQNEAQ (reference sequence). CDR3 nucleotide sequence: TGTGCCAGCAGCCGGGACTCAACCTACGAGCAGTACTTC. Protein product: CASSRDSTYEQYF.

This clonotype was seen a few times. The rearrangement links TRBV5-6 to TRBJ2-5, with D perhaps TRBD1 (6 bases). Trimming took off 4 bases at V and 1 base at J, with 17 bases between the two ends. The CDR3 length is 16 residues. Germline V lookup: CDR1 SGHDT, CDR2 YYEEEE. The CDR3 is CASSVGALATQETQYF. The CDR3 nucleotides are TGTGCCAGCAGCGTGGGGGCTCTAGCCACCCAAGAGACCCAGTACTTC.

This clonotype is judged medium-sized (0.01 to 0.1%). The gene calls are TRBV6-5 and TRBJ2-1; D not certain. Germline V lookup: CDR1 MNHEY, CDR2 SVGAGI. The V end lost 7 bases, the J end lost 8 bases, and 9 bases lay between the germline ends. The CDR3 has 11 amino acids. The CDR3 bases are TGTGCCAGCACCAACGGGTATGAGCAGTTCTTC. Translation gives CASTNGYEQFF.

V is TRBV7-6 and J is TRBJ1-2, with D perhaps TRBD1 (6 bases). The CDR3 sequence is 14 residues long. CDR1 is SGHVS and CDR2 is FNYEAQ in the germline V gene. Trimming removed 5 bases at V and 12 bases at J, with 22 bases between. The chain's CDR3 is CASSPRAGGGGDTF. The CDR3 DNA reads as TGTGCCAGCAGCCCTAGGGCGGGAGGGGGAGGTGACACCTTC.

Many counts were recorded for this clonotype. The rearrangement joins TRBV13 to TRBJ2-3; 8 bases are shared with TRBD2. The germline V gene has CDR1 PRHDT and CDR2 FYEKMQ (reference sequence). This CDR3 is built from 15 residues. Trimming removed 1 base from V and 2 bases from J; junction bases left unmatched: 2. Here the CDR3 DNA reads TGTGCCAGCAGCTTAGCGGGGGGGTACACAGATACGCAGTATTTT. It is translated as CASSLAGGYTDTQYF.

The chain is built from TRBV19 and TRBJ2-3, with TRBD1 identical over 8 bases. The germline CDR1 and CDR2 sequences are LNHDA and SQIVND (reference sequence). The junction had 3 bases not matched to a gene; V was cut back by 4 bases and J by 6 bases. The CDR3 runs to 13 residues. The CDR3 DNA reads as TGTGCCAGTAGTACCCGGGACAGGGATACGCAGTATTTT. Its protein product is CASSTRDRDTQYF.

This clonotype was seen a few times. The chain employs TRBV6-5 and TRBJ2-3; possibly TRBD2 for D (6 bases). CDR1 is MNHEY and CDR2 is SVGAGI in the germline V gene. The V end was cut by 5 bases, the J end by 5 bases, with 11 bases between. The CDR3 totals 13 residues. The CDR3 DNA sequence: TGTGCCAGCAGTATGACTAGTAAAGATACGCAGTATTTT. It specifies CASSMTSKDTQYF.

The chain carries TRBV6-5 and TRBJ1-1, with TRBD1 as a possible D gene (5 bases). Germline V gene data show CDR1 as MNHEY and CDR2 as SVGAGI. The CDR3 is 14 amino acids. The ends were cut back, 7 bases at V and 4 bases at J, with 16 bases in the middle. The CDR3 region has the DNA TGTGCCAGCACTAAGACTGGGGGAATCACTGAAGCTTTCTTT. Translated, it gives CASTKTGGITEAFF.

The V and J genes are TRBV6-6 and TRBJ1-2, with D tentatively TRBD1 (5 bases). Germline V lookup: CDR1 MNHNY, CDR2 SVGAGI (reference sequence). Trimming removed 6 bases from V and 2 bases from J, with 10 bases in between. The CDR3 consists of 13 residues. The CDR3, as DNA: TGTGCCAGCAGGGGACTCGAAAACTATGGCTACACCTTC. Amino acid sequence: CASRGLENYGYTF.

The sample holds a few counts of this clonotype. The chain uses TRBV30 and TRBJ1-5; TRBD1 is a possible D gene (6 bases). This CDR3 is 14 amino acids long. Trimming stripped 3 bases from V and 3 bases from J, with 12 bases between. Germline V gene sequence: CDR1 GTSNPN, CDR2 SVGIG (reference sequence). The CDR3 DNA follows: TGTGCCTGGAGGGGGACAACTCACAATCAGCCCCAGCATTTT. Protein sequence: CAWRGTTHNQPQHF.

On this clonotype: A much larger clone differs from this one at a single base, so this may be a read error. V is TRBV6-5 and J is TRBJ2-1; TRBD2 matches at 11 bases. Trimming removed 1 base from V and 8 bases from J; junction bases left unmatched: 4. This CDR3 has 15 amino acids. Germline V gives CDR1 MNHEY, CDR2 SVGAGI. CDR3 in DNA: TGTGCCAGCAGTTACTTAGGGACTAGCGGCGATGAGCAGTTCTTC. It yields the protein CASSYLGTSGDEQFF.